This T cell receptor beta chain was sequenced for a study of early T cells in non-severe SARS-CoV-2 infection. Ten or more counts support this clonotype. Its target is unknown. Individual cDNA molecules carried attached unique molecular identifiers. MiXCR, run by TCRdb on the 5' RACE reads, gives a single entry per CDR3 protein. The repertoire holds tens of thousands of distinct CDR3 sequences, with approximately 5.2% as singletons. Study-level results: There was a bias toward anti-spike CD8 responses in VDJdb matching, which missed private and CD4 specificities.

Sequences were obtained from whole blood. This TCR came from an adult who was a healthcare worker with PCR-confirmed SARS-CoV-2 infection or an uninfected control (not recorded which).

CDR3 residues: CASSPGQRNSPLHF. The DNA for the CDR3 is TGTGCCAGCTCACCCGGGCAGAGGAATTCACCCCTCCACTTT. This chain uses TRBV18 with TRBJ1-6; no firm D call. Trimming shortened V by 3 bases and J by 7 bases, and 10 bases separated the two germline ends. CDR1 KGHSH and CDR2 LQKENI come from the germline V gene. This CDR3 has 14 amino acids.